The 32 T cell receptor beta chains reported below all come from one sample, sequenced in a study of T cells in Graves' hyperthyroidism and ophthalmopathy. Amplified TCR beta CDR3 regions derived from RNA transcripts. Primed by the HTBI set, a first-round RT-PCR was run on the TCR CDR3. TCRdb re-analysed the multiplex PCR reads in MiXCR, keeping a single row per CDR3 protein. The sample lists some 530,000 distinct CDR3 sequences; under 25% were seen once. Material for sequencing was blood. Every receptor here comes from a woman in her 70s with Graves' ophthalmopathy.

This clonotype was counted many times. This chain uses TRBV6-2 or TRBV6-3 with TRBJ1-1; a weak D match, TRBD1 (5 bases). The V gene's germline CDR1 is MNHEY and CDR2 SVGEGT. CDR3 length: 15 amino acids. The germline V and J ends were trimmed by 5 bases and 1 base, with 14 bases remaining between them. The CDR3 DNA reads TGTGCCAGCAGTCGCCCCGGGGCCCCGAACACTGAAGCTTTCTTT. The encoded protein is CASSRPGAPNTEAFF.

This clonotype was observed many times. The V call is TRBV2, the J call TRBJ2-7, with 9 bases lining up with TRBD2. The germline CDR1 and CDR2 sequences are SNHLY and FYNNEI. The V and J ends lost 8 bases and 2 bases, in that order; junction bases with no gene match: 7. This CDR3 has 14 amino acids. As DNA, the CDR3 is TGTGCCAGCCGCCAGACTAGCGGAGCCTACGAGCAGTACTTC. It specifies CASRQTSGAYEQYF.

This clonotype appeared many times. The V call is TRBV6-5, the J call TRBJ2-7, with D uncertain. In germline, CDR1 is MNHEY, CDR2 SVGAGI. CDR3 length: 12 amino acids. V was shortened by 1 base and J by 6 bases, with 7 bases between the two germline ends. The CDR3 sequence: CASSYLAAEQYF. For the CDR3, the DNA is TGTGCCAGCAGTTACTTGGCGGCCGAGCAGTACTTC.

This clonotype came up many times. The V gene is TRBV28, the J gene TRBJ1-4, with a possible D match to TRBD1 (6 bases). Germline CDR1 reads MDHEN; CDR2 reads SYDVKM. V dropped 6 bases and J dropped 4 bases, with 15 bases sitting between them. The CDR3 consists of 15 residues. The CDR3 reads CASSRRTAINEKLFF. CDR3 DNA: TGTGCCAGCAGCCGCCGGACAGCGATTAATGAAAAACTGTTTTTT.

There are many counts of this clonotype. The rearrangement joins TRBV27 to TRBJ1-1; 7 bases fit TRBD1. V lost 6 bases and J lost 1; bases outside the gene matches: 14. CDR1 is MNHEY, CDR2 SMNVEV, per germline (reference sequence). The CDR3 has 17 residues. This chain's CDR3 is CASSQRQGQTSNTEAFF. The CDR3 nucleotides read TGTGCCAGCAGCCAAAGACAGGGTCAGACATCGAACACTGAAGCTTTCTTT.

The rearrangement links TRBV7-3 to TRBJ2-1, with 12 bases identical to TRBD2. V dropped 5 bases and J dropped 7; count of bases not matched to a gene: 6. CDR3 length: 15 residues. The germline gives CDR1 SGHTA, CDR2 FQGTGA. As DNA, the CDR3 is TGTGCCAGCAGCCGAGGACTAGCGGGAAGGAATGAGCAGTTCTTC. Its translation is CASSRGLAGRNEQFF.

The rearrangement uses TRBV6-1 and TRBJ2-5; D perhaps matches TRBD2 (7 bases). The CDR3 runs 18 residues. The germline V and J ends were trimmed by 9 bases and 1 base, with 27 bases remaining between them. CDR1 MNHNS and CDR2 SASEGT come from the germline V gene. DNA for the CDR3: TGTGCCAGTAGACTCCGGGGGCGGGCGGGAGTGCCCCAAGAGACCCAGTACTTC. It yields the protein CASRLRGRAGVPQETQYF.

The V and J genes are TRBV5-1 and TRBJ2-5; 11 nucleotides line up with TRBD1. In germline, CDR1 is SGHRS, CDR2 YFSETQ. After removal of 4 bases from V and 4 bases from J, the junction contained 9 bases not matched to a gene. The CDR3 extends over 16 amino acids. The CDR3 spells CASSTTGQGAGETQYF. DNA of the CDR3: TGCGCCAGCAGCACCACCGGACAGGGGGCAGGAGAGACCCAGTACTTC.

This chain connects TRBV12-5 to TRBJ2-1; D unclear. V gave up 7 bases and J gave up 3 bases, with 10 bases separating them. The CDR3 is 13 amino acids. CDR1 and CDR2 from the germline V gene are LGHNT and FRNRAP. The CDR3 DNA follows: TGTGCTAGTGCCCTTGCGGTCTACAATGAGCAGTTCTTC. Translated: CASALAVYNEQFF.

This clonotype was observed a few times. The chain links TRBV3-1 to TRBJ1-1; possibly TRBD1 for D (6 bases). V gave up 4 bases and J gave up 7 bases, with 13 bases separating them. The length of the CDR3 is 13 residues. Per the germline V gene, CDR1 is LGHDT and CDR2 is YNNKEL (reference sequence). For the CDR3, the DNA is TGTGCCAGCAGCCTCCTGGACAGCAGTGAAGCTTTCTTT. Its translation: CASSLLDSSEAFF.

This clonotype has only one observation. The chain carries TRBV29-1 and TRBJ2-1; unclear D gene. Germline V gene data show CDR1 as SQVTM and CDR2 as ANQGSEA. The V end was cut by 4 bases, the J end by 5 bases, with 12 bases between. The CDR3 loop spans 13 amino acids. DNA for the CDR3: TGCAGCGTTGTATCGCCGCTCAACAATGAGCAGTTCTTC. This codes for CSVVSPLNNEQFF.

The chain recombines TRBV20-1 with TRBJ2-6, with D uncertain. CDR3 length equals 14 residues. Germline loops: CDR1 DFQATT, CDR2 SNEGSKA (reference sequence). V was cut by 0 bases and J by 2 bases, with 5 bases left in between. DNA for the CDR3: TGCAGTGCTAGAGAGGGCGCTGGGGCCAACGTCCTGACTTTC. Translated: CSAREGAGANVLTF.

The chain joins TRBV7-8 to TRBJ2-7; D may be TRBD1 (6 bases). The CDR3 sequence is 14 residues long. Germline values: CDR1 SGHVS, CDR2 FQNEAQ. Trimming left V 6 bases short and J 3 bases short, with 15 bases between. The CDR3 sequence is CASSLRDNRYEQYF. As DNA, the CDR3 is TGTGCCAGCAGTCTCCGGGACAACCGCTACGAGCAGTACTTC.

The J gene is TRBJ2-5, the V gene TRBV24-1, with 12 bases aligning to TRBD2. J lost 5 bases, V lost 4 bases, and 16 bases had no gene match. Germline CDR1 reads KGHDR; CDR2 reads SFDVKD. The CDR3 extends over 19 amino acids. The CDR3 reads CATSDRSLAGGPARETQYF. CDR3 in DNA: TGTGCCACCAGTGACCGCAGTCTAGCGGGAGGGCCAGCGAGGGAGACCCAGTACTTC.

This clonotype was counted once. CDR3: CASSFLQRNSPLHF. The CDR3 bases are TGCGCCAGCAGCTTTCTACAGCGGAATTCACCCCTCCACTTT. The genes are TRBV5-1 and TRBJ1-6; D ambiguous. V lost 2 bases and J 7 bases, leaving 10 bases between the germline ends. Germline V gives CDR1 SGHRS, CDR2 YFSETQ. This CDR3 has 14 amino acids.

In its sample, this clonotype was seen many times. V is TRBV11-2 and J is TRBJ2-5, with 9 bases identical to TRBD2. CDR1 SGHAT and CDR2 FQNNGV come from the germline V gene. The trim removed 1 base at V and 4 bases at J, leaving 7 bases unmatched. The CDR3 runs to 16 residues. The CDR3 loop reads CASSLGRSGRLETQYF. The DNA for the CDR3 is TGTGCCAGCAGCTTAGGTCGGAGCGGGAGGCTAGAGACCCAGTACTTC. Complete variable domain (other parts from reference TRBV11-2 and TRBJ2-5): EAGVAQSPRYKIIEKRQSVAFWCNPISGHATLYWYQQILGQGPKLLIQFQNNGVVDDSQLPKDRFSAERLKGVDSTLKIQPAKLEDSAVYLCASSLGRSGRLETQYFGPGTRLLVL.

The V call is TRBV7-3, the J call TRBJ2-3; 8 bases align to TRBD2. Losses at the gene ends were 5 bases for V and 1 base for J; bases not matched to a gene: 2. The length of the CDR3 is 14 residues. Germline V lookup: CDR1 SGHTA, CDR2 FQGTGA. The CDR3 region is CASSKLAGTDTQYF. The CDR3 nucleotides are TGTGCCAGCAGCAAACTAGCGGGCACAGATACGCAGTATTTT.

The rearrangement uses TRBV27 and TRBJ2-3, with 8 bases fitting TRBD2. The germline CDR1 and CDR2 sequences are MNHEY and SMNVEV (reference sequence). V was pared by 3 bases and J by 5 bases, with 7 bases of the junction left unmatched. The length of the CDR3 is 15 residues. The CDR3, as DNA: TGTGCCAGCAGTTTTGAGGGACTAGGGGGAGATACGCAGTATTTT. It translates to CASSFEGLGGDTQYF.

This clonotype was picked up a small number of times. The rearrangement joins TRBV12-3 or TRBV12-4 to TRBJ2-3; the match to TRBD2 covers 8 bases. Trimming removed 6 bases from V and 2 bases from J; junction bases left unmatched: 4. The CDR3 is made up of 14 amino acids. In DNA, the CDR3 is TGTGCCAGCAGAGAGCGGGAGCACACAGATACGCAGTATTTT. Translation: CASREREHTDTQYF.

This clonotype has a handful of counts. V and J are TRBV24-1 and TRBJ2-3; 8 positions match TRBD1. Germline values: CDR1 KGHDR, CDR2 SFDVKD. With V trimmed by 5 bases and J by 4 bases, 4 bases remained unmatched. CDR3 size: 14 residues. CDR3 in DNA: TGTGCCACCAGTGCCGCGGACAGGGCAGATACGCAGTATTTT. Translation gives CATSAADRADTQYF.

The chain is built from TRBV19 and TRBJ1-1; no clear D gene. The length of the CDR3 is 13 residues. Trimming took 7 bases from V and 1 from J, leaving 10 bases between them. Germline V gene lookup returns CDR1 LNHDA and CDR2 SQIVND (reference sequence). The CDR3 DNA sequence: TGTGCCAGTATTCTTAACGGGAACACTGAAGCTTTCTTT. The encoded protein is CASILNGNTEAFF.

The table lists this clonotype with a few counts. The chain has TRBV6-1 and TRBJ2-1; D may be TRBD2 (5 bases). The CDR3 sequence is 17 residues long. Trimming cost V 2 bases and J 2 bases, with 16 bases left between them. The V gene's germline CDR1 is MNHNS and CDR2 SASEGT. The CDR3 protein is CASSEPFRGATYNEQFF. CDR3 DNA: TGTGCCAGCAGTGAACCTTTTCGGGGAGCGACCTACAATGAGCAGTTCTTC.

This clonotype was recorded at least ten times. The chain couples TRBV12-3 or TRBV12-4 to TRBJ2-7; 11 nucleotides align to TRBD2. Losses at the gene ends were 5 bases for V and 2 bases for J; bases not matched to a gene: 8. This CDR3 is built from 16 residues. The CDR3 sequence is CASSPPGLAVPYEQYF. The CDR3 bases are TGTGCCAGCAGTCCGCCGGGACTAGCGGTTCCCTACGAGCAGTACTTC.

The chain is built from TRBV20-1 and TRBJ2-3; 8 bases map to TRBD2. The CDR3 runs to 15 residues. After removal of 4 bases from V and 1 base from J, the junction contained 7 bases not matched to a gene. Per the germline V gene, CDR1 is DFQATT and CDR2 is SNEGSKA (reference sequence). The CDR3 coding sequence is TGCAGTGCTATGAGGCCGGGACTAGGCACAGATACGCAGTATTTT. It translates to CSAMRPGLGTDTQYF.

The chain combines TRBV7-8 with TRBJ1-1; the match to TRBD1 covers 7 bases. Trimming cost V 5 bases and J 0 bases; bases outside gene matches: 6. Germline V lookup: CDR1 SGHVS, CDR2 FQNEAQ. The CDR3 length is 15 residues. The CDR3: CASSVRGQMNTEAFF. The CDR3 DNA follows: TGTGCCAGCAGCGTGAGGGGGCAAATGAACACTGAAGCTTTCTTT.

This clonotype was counted a few times. This chain links TRBV2 with TRBJ1-3; D gene unclear. The CDR3 totals 15 residues. CDR1 and CDR2 (germline): SNHLY, FYNNEI. V was shortened by 4 bases and J by 3 bases, with 13 bases between the two germline ends. The CDR3 DNA follows: TGTGCCAGCAGTGTCGGAGGTTTTGGTGGAAACACCATATATTTT. Translation: CASSVGGFGGNTIYF.

The CDR3 nucleotides read TGCGCCAGCAGCCAACAGGAATTTTCTAGCACAGATACGCAGTATTTT. It specifies CASSQQEFSSTDTQYF. V is TRBV5-1 and J is TRBJ2-3; possible D gene TRBD1, 5 bases. From germline, CDR1 is SGHRS and CDR2 YFSETQ. The CDR3 spans 16 residues. Trimming cost V 4 bases and J 0 bases, with 15 bases left between them.

This clonotype was counted ten times or more. This chain uses TRBV11-3 with TRBJ2-7, with 8 positions matching TRBD2. With 2 bases clipped from V and 0 bases from J, the junction kept 6 bases outside the gene matches. This CDR3 comprises 16 residues. Germline V gene sequence: CDR1 SGHNT, CDR2 YENEEA. The chain's CDR3 is CASSLPTSATSYEQYF. Here the CDR3 DNA reads TGTGCCAGCAGCTTACCGACTAGCGCTACCTCCTACGAGCAGTACTTC. The full variable domain, in which reference TRBV11-3 and TRBJ2-7 provide the parts outside the CDR3, is EAGVVQSPRYKIIEKKQPVAFWCNPISGHNTLYWYLQNLGQGPELLIRYENEEAVDDSQLPKDRFSAERLKGVDSTLKIQPAELGDSAVYLCASSLPTSATSYEQYFGPGTRLTVT.

The chain uses TRBV9 and TRBJ2-6, with 10 bases that match TRBD1. The CDR3 has 18 amino acids. Germline V gives CDR1 SGDLS, CDR2 YYNGEE. V was pared by 4 bases and J by 1 base, with 8 bases of the junction left unmatched. CDR3 residues: CASSQGQGGPSGANVLTF. CDR3 DNA: TGTGCCAGCAGCCAAGGACAGGGGGGACCTTCTGGGGCCAACGTCCTGACTTTC.

The CDR3 loop reads CASSQGESGALGYTF. The DNA for the CDR3 is TGTGCCAGCAGCCAAGGGGAGAGCGGGGCCCTGGGCTACACCTTC. This sequence joins TRBV14 and TRBJ1-2; maybe TRBD1 (5 bases). Germline-derived CDR1 and CDR2 are SGHDN and FVKESK. CDR3 length equals 15 residues. The V and J ends lost 1 base and 8 bases respectively, with 17 bases between them.

Concerning this clonotype: The junction departs from germline at one end; a sequencing error may be responsible. The CDR3 DNA reads TGTGCCAGCAATGGAAGAACCTACGAGCGGTACTTC. It encodes CASNGRTYERYF. The chain has TRBV28 and TRBJ2-7; no definite D call. Germline values: CDR1 MDHEN, CDR2 SYDVKM. This CDR3 region has 12 residues. Using reference TRBV28 and TRBJ2-7 for the parts outside the CDR3, the full variable domain is DVKVTQSSRYLVKRTGEKVFLECVQDMDHENMFWYRQDPGLGLRLIYFSYDVKMKEKGDIPEGYSVSREKKERFSLILESASTNQTSMYLCASNGRTYERYFGPGTRLTVT.

This clonotype was seen repeatedly, ten times or more. This chain connects TRBV28 to TRBJ2-3; 9 bases match TRBD2. CDR3 length: 16 residues. Germline CDR1 and CDR2: MDHEN and SYDVKM. The trim removed 4 bases at V and 1 base at J, leaving 6 bases unmatched. As DNA, the CDR3 is TGTGCCAGCAGTTCCTTAGCGGGAGAGGGCACAGATACGCAGTATTTT. Its translation is CASSSLAGEGTDTQYF.